Following are 9 T cell receptor beta chains from one sample sequenced in a study of metastatic and nonmetastatic thyroid tumors (dated by TCRdb to the early 2020s). None of the patients had been given any treatment before thyroid surgery. Library preparation used PCR. Instrument used: Illumina HiSeq 4000. The raw public data were reprocessed by TCRdb itself: fastp quality trimming at Q25, MiXCR clonotype calling, in-frame beta chains only. Recorded for this sample are 35,000 or so clones; around 17% of them occurred a single time. The ten top clones hold roughly an eighth of the sample. Sequences were obtained from blood. Receptors were obtained from a male donor with papillary thyroid cancer or a benign thyroid nodule (not recorded which). Some clones in this sample may be carry-over from other donors' samples.

In the case of this clone: An end of the junction differs from the germline gene, which may be a read error. V gene TRBV28 combines with J gene TRBJ1-5; D is unresolved. Germline CDR1 reads MDHEN; CDR2 reads SYDVKM. CDR3 length: 16 amino acids. CDR3 nucleotides: TGTGCCAGCAGTCTTTTTGTCTCGCAGAGATGGCAGCCCCATCATTTT. Its translation is CASSLFVSQRWQPHHF.

This clone was seen a few times. This sequence joins TRBV6-5 and TRBJ2-3, with 8 bases matching TRBD1. This CDR3 has 14 amino acids. V lost 6 bases, J lost 5 bases, and 7 bases stayed unmatched. CDR1 MNHEY and CDR2 SVGAGI come from the germline V gene. In nucleotides, the CDR3 is TGTGCCAGCAGAAGACAGGGGCCAATAGATACGCAGTATTTT. Protein: CASRRQGPIDTQYF.

For this clone: The junction and the germline gene differ at one end; a read error may be behind it. Within the sample, other DNA sequences also encode this same CDR3. This chain uses TRBV9 with TRBJ2-3; D gene ambiguous. The germline V gene has CDR1 SGDLS and CDR2 YYNGEE. This CDR3 region has 14 residues. CDR3 region: CASSVSDGGDTQYF. The CDR3, as DNA: TGTGCCAGCAGCGTCTCTGACGGCGGTGATACACAGTATTTT. Complete variable domain (other parts from reference TRBV9 and TRBJ2-3): DSGVTQTPKHLITATGQRVTLRCSPRSGDLSVYWYQQSLDQGLQFLIQYYNGEERAKGNILERFSAQQFPDLHSELNLSSLELGDSALYFCASSVSDGGDTQYFGPGTRLTVL.

Comments on this clone: At one end, the junction sequence differs from germline, possibly due to a read error. This chain connects TRBV6-5 to TRBJ1-5, with D unresolved. Germline CDR1 reads MNHEY; CDR2 reads SVGAGI. The CDR3 has 14 amino acids. CDR3 loop: CVSSYSKAGKPQHF. DNA of the CDR3: TGTGTCAGCAGTTACTCGAAGGCTGGGAAGCCCCAGCATTTT.

This clone has ten or more counts. The J gene is TRBJ2-1, the V gene TRBV2, with TRBD2 identical over 9 bases. From germline, CDR1 is SNHLY and CDR2 FYNNEI. This CDR3 contains 16 residues. The junction had 5 bases not matched to a gene; V was cut back by 5 bases and J by 0 bases. DNA for the CDR3: TGTGCCAGCAGTTTTCTAGCGGGAAGCTCCTACAATGAGCAGTTCTTC. This gives the protein CASSFLAGSSYNEQFF.

This clone has a count of ten or more. This rearrangement joins TRBV6-4 to TRBJ2-2; TRBD2 aligns across 7 bases. The V and J ends lost 5 bases and 4 bases, in that order; junction bases with no gene match: 10. This CDR3 is built from 16 residues. The germline V gene encodes CDR1 MRHNA and CDR2 SNTAGT. This CDR3 reads CASSSQGGSATGELFF. The CDR3 DNA is TGTGCCAGCAGTTCTCAGGGCGGGAGTGCCACCGGGGAGCTGTTTTTT.

By sample fraction, this clone is medium-sized. The chain carries TRBV6-5 and TRBJ2-1, with 9 positions matching TRBD2. Germline V gene sequence: CDR1 MNHEY, CDR2 SVGAGI. The CDR3 runs 15 residues. V lost 2 bases and J lost 4; bases outside the gene matches: 3. CDR3 bases: TGTGCCAGCAGTTACGCTAGCGGGGATTACAATGAGCAGTTCTTC. Amino acid sequence: CASSYASGDYNEQFF.

Many counts were recorded for this clone. CDR3 nucleotides: TGCGCCAGCAGCTTGGCGGGACCGGGAATCAATGAGCAGTTCTTC. The encoded protein is CASSLAGPGINEQFF. The chain has TRBV5-1 and TRBJ2-1; D possibly uses TRBD1 or TRBD2 (5 bases each). The germline V gene encodes CDR1 SGHRS and CDR2 YFSETQ. This CDR3 has 15 amino acids. Deletions cut 0 bases from V and 6 bases from J, with 13 bases between.

The table lists this clone with many counts. J is TRBJ1-4 and V is TRBV6-1; the match to TRBD1 covers 10 bases. Germline CDR1 is MNHNS and CDR2 is SASEGT. The CDR3 is 17 residues long. V gave up 2 bases and J gave up 4 bases; unmatched junction bases: 7. The CDR3 is CASSEFGQGGVNEKLFF. The CDR3 DNA is TGTGCCAGCAGTGAATTTGGACAGGGGGGAGTTAATGAAAAACTGTTTTTT.